These 9 T cell receptor beta chains were all obtained from the same sample, sequenced in a study of OX40 agonist ivuxolimab in advanced cancers. Libraries were prepared by immunoSEQ multiplex PCR; TCRdb keeps only in-frame clonotypes and omits some of them. The sample contains about 59,000 clones, approximately 81% of which appear only once. This sample comprised CD4+ or CD8+ T cells sorted from blood, obtained in a trial of the OX40 agonist ivuxolimab. These receptors all stem from an adult with an advanced solid tumor such as melanoma, head and neck, liver or kidney cancer.

This chain connects TRBV2 to TRBJ2-7; perhaps TRBD1 as D (6 bases). CDR1 and CDR2 from the germline V gene are SNHLY and FYNNEI. This CDR3 spans 13 amino acids. V was clipped by 6 bases and J by 6 bases, with 15 bases between them. This CDR3 reads CASRRQQGGEQYF. The CDR3, as DNA: TGTGCCAGCAGACGGCAACAGGGTGGCGAGCAGTACTTC.

The chain couples TRBV27 to TRBJ2-1; possible D gene TRBD2, 5 bases. This CDR3 comprises 15 residues. Trimming stripped 9 bases from V and 7 bases from J, with 22 bases between. Per germline, CDR1 MNHEY and CDR2 SMNVEV (reference sequence). The CDR3 nucleotides read TGTGCCAGTCACCGGGAAGGTAAAGGGAAAAATGAGCAGTTCTTC. This gives the protein CASHREGKGKNEQFF.

Points on this clone: The junction and the germline gene differ at one end; a read error may be behind it. V usage is TRBV11-2 and J usage is TRBJ2-7, with 10 bases aligning to TRBD2. CDR1 and CDR2 from the germline V gene are SGHAT and FQNNGV. The CDR3 consists of 10 residues. CDR3 bases: TGTGCCAGCAGCGGACTAGCGGTACTATTC. It encodes CASSGLAVLF.

The chain carries TRBV5-6 and TRBJ1-3, with D possibly matching TRBD1 (5 bases). The V and J ends lost 3 bases and 4 bases respectively, with 11 bases between them. The CDR3 has 14 amino acids. Germline-derived CDR1 and CDR2 are SGHDT and YYEEEE. The CDR3: CASSSGTYGNTIYF. The DNA of the CDR3 is TGTGCCAGCAGCTCAGGGACGTACGGAAACACCATATATTTT.

The chain recombines TRBV28 with TRBJ1-2; D gene uncertain. The CDR3 has 13 amino acids. CDR1 and CDR2 from the germline V gene are MDHEN and SYDVKM. V was trimmed by 4 bases and J by 6 bases, leaving 12 bases between them. The CDR3 spells CASSSGARNGYTF. The DNA for the CDR3 is TGTGCCAGCAGTTCCGGCGCCCGCAATGGCTACACCTTC.

This chain uses TRBV18 with TRBJ2-2; D gene uncertain. Germline V gives CDR1 KGHSH, CDR2 LQKENI. V was cut by 3 bases and J by 2 bases, with 4 bases left in between. The CDR3 loop spans 13 amino acids. The CDR3 nucleotides are TGTGCCAGCTCACCCGCTAACACCGGGGAGCTGTTTTTT. Its protein is CASSPANTGELFF. Using reference TRBV18 and TRBJ2-2 for the parts outside the CDR3, the full variable domain is NAGVMQNPRHLVRRRGQEARLRCSPMKGHSHVYWYRQLPEEGLKFMVYLQKENIIDESGMPKERFSAEFPKEGPSILRIQQVVRGDSAAYFCASSPANTGELFFGEGSRLTVL.

The CDR3 region has the DNA TGTGCCAGTACAATTACTAGCGGGGGGCAAGAGACCCAGTACTTC. Translation gives CASTITSGGQETQYF. This chain joins TRBV6-1 and TRBJ2-5, with 12 nucleotides matching TRBD2. With V trimmed by 9 bases and J by 2 bases, 7 bases remained unmatched. The CDR3 sequence is 15 residues long. In germline, CDR1 is MNHNS, CDR2 SASEGT.

V gene TRBV27 combines with J gene TRBJ2-2; D gene uncertain. V lost 6 bases to trimming and J lost 6 bases, with 11 bases between them. Germline CDR1 MNHEY, CDR2 SMNVEV (reference sequence). This CDR3 has 13 amino acids. This CDR3 is CASSRRSSGELFF. In DNA, the CDR3 is TGTGCCAGCAGCCGCCGTTCTTCCGGGGAGCTGTTTTTT.

The chain employs TRBV6-1 and TRBJ2-5, with 12 nucleotides matching TRBD2. Per germline, CDR1 MNHNS and CDR2 SASEGT. Unmatched junction bases numbered 3, after V lost 6 bases and J lost 1 base. This CDR3 has 15 residues. The DNA for the CDR3 is TGTGCCAGCAGATCTAGCGGGGGGGGCCAAGAGACCCAGTACTTC. Residues: CASRSSGGGQETQYF.